This TCR beta chain was recorded in a study of T cell repertoires in cytomegalovirus infection. Across the whole study: It was the public TCR beta signatures that indicated both CMV infection and matching HLA type.

Worth noting for this clonotype: Its antigen is as yet unknown.

The germline V gene has CDR1 SGDLS and CDR2 YYNGEE. Trimming removed 4 bases from V and 8 bases from J, with 12 bases in between. The CDR3 is 13 residues long. TCRdb itself ran the reads through MiXCR, one entry per CDR3 protein. The sample lists hundreds of thousands of distinct CDR3 sequences, approximately 22% occurring once. Study-wide results and limits: The ex vivo response showed dominance by HLA-C-restricted CMV-specific TCR beta clonotypes.

The material sequenced was CD8+ T cells from PBMCs. The TCR was taken from a human donor in good health (CMV status not recorded). Some clones in this sample may be carry-over from other donors' samples. The chain employs TRBV9 and TRBJ1-4; unclear D gene. The CDR3 bases are TGTGCCAGCAGCCCGCCCCGTGGGGAAAAACTGTTTTTT. Amino acid sequence: CASSPPRGEKLFF. Complete variable domain (other parts from reference TRBV9 and TRBJ1-4): DSGVTQTPKHLITATGQRVTLRCSPRSGDLSVYWYQQSLDQGLQFLIQYYNGEERAKGNILERFSAQQFPDLHSELNLSSLELGDSALYFCASSPPRGEKLFFGSGTQLSVL.